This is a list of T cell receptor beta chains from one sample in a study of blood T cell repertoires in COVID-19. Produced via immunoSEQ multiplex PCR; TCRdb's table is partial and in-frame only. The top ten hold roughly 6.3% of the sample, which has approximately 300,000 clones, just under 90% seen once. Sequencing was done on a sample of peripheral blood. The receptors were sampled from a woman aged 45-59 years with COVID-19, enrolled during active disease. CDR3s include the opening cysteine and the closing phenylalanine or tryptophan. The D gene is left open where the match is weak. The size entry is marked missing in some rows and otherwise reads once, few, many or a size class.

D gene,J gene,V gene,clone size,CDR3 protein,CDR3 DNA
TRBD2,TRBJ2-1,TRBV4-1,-,CASSQTPGLSGDNEQFF,TGCGCCAGCAGCCAAACCCCGGGACTATCTGGGGACAATGAGCAGTTCTTC
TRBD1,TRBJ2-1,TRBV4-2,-,CASSQSPGQVLRSYNEQFF,TGTGCCAGCAGCCAATCCCCCGGACAGGTTCTGAGGTCCTACAATGAGCAGTTCTTC
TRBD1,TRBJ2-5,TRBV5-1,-,CASSLAGQGETQYF,TGCGCCAGCAGCTTGGCGGGACAGGGAGAGACCCAGTACTTC
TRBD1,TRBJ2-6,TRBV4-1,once,CASRKQGGGGANVLTF,TGCGCCAGCAGAAAACAGGGGGGAGGTGGGGCCAACGTCCTGACTTTC
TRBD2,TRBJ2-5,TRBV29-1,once,CSVARGRERFAETQYF,TGCAGCGTGGCCCGTGGGCGGGAGCGGTTCGCGGAGACCCAGTACTTC
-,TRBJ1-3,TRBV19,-,CASSINWGGADGNTIYF,TGTGCCAGTAGTATAAATTGGGGGGGCGCGGATGGAAACACCATATATTTT
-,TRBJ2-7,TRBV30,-,CAWSVGGVETYEQYF,TGTGCCTGGAGTGTAGGGGGAGTTGAGACCTACGAGCAGTACTTC
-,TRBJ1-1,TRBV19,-,CASRSGNTEAFF,TGTGCCAGTAGATCAGGGAATACTGAAGCTTTCTTT
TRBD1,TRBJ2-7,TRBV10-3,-,CAISGTGTGEQYF,TGTGCCATCAGTGGGACAGGGACGGGGGAGCAGTACTTC
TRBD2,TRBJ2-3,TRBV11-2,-,CASRDSGSPDTQYF,TGTGCCAGCAGGGATAGCGGGAGCCCAGATACGCAGTATTTT
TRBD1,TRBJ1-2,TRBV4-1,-,CASSQEGQGDYTF,TGCGCCAGCAGCCAGGAAGGACAGGGAGATTACACCTTC
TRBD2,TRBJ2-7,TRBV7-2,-,CASSLGPGVAGDYEQYF,TGTGCCAGCAGCTTAGGTCCGGGGGTAGCGGGGGACTACGAGCAGTACTTC
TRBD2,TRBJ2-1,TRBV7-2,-,CASSLSTSGRALFF,TGTGCCAGCAGCTTATCGACTAGCGGGAGGGCCCTATTCTTC
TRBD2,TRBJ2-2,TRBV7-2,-,CASSLGGGIGELFF,TGTGCCAGCAGCCTAGGCGGGGGTATCGGGGAGCTGTTTTTT
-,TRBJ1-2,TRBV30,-,CAWSVLSDRTYGYTF,TGTGCCTGGAGTGTACTCTCGGACAGAACCTATGGCTACACCTTC
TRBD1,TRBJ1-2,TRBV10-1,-,CASSEGTGGYTF,TGCGCCAGCAGTGAAGGGACAGGCGGCTACACCTTC
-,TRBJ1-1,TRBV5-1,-,CASTLGGFGTEAFF,TGCGCCAGCACCCTAGGAGGGTTTGGCACTGAAGCTTTCTTT
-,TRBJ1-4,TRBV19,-,CATTPDSPARANEKLFF,TGTGCCACCACCCCGGACAGCCCGGCAAGGGCTAATGAAAAACTGTTTTTT
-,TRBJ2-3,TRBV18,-,CASSPARGSDTQYF,TGTGCCAGCTCACCAGCGCGGGGTTCCGATACGCAGTATTTT
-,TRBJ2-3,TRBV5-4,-,CASSITDTQYF,TGTGCCAGCAGTATCACAGATACGCAGTATTTT
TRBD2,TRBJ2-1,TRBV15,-,CATSRDKGSGSSNEQFF,TGTGCCACCAGCAGAGATAAGGGAAGCGGGAGTAGCAATGAGCAGTTCTTC
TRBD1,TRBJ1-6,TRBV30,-,CAWSEDRAYSPLHF,TGTGCCTGGAGTGAGGACAGGGCGTATTCACCCCTCCACTTT
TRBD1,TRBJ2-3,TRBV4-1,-,CASSQVQGTDTQYF,TGCGCCAGCAGCCAAGTACAGGGGACAGATACGCAGTATTTT
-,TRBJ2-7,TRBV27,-,CASSLSGGEAYEQYF,TGTGCCAGCAGTTTATCCGGGGGAGAGGCCTACGAGCAGTACTTC
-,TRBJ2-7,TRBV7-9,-,CASSLGLFYEQYF,TGTGCCAGCAGCTTAGGGCTCTTCTACGAGCAGTACTTC
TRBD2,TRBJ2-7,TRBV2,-,CASSAQGLAGVEQYF,TGTGCCAGCAGTGCCCAGGGGCTAGCGGGAGTCGAGCAGTACTTC
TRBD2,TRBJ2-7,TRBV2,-,CASRGTSGLYEQYF,TGTGCCAGCAGGGGGACTAGCGGGCTCTACGAGCAGTACTTC
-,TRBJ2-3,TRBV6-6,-,CASSYSPGSDTQYF,TGTGCCAGCAGTTACTCGCCAGGGTCAGATACGCAGTATTTT
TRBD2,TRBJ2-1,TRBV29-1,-,CSAQAGVVADEQFF,TGCAGCGCACAAGCGGGAGTAGTGGCGGATGAGCAGTTCTTC
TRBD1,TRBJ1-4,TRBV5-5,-,CASSPEWTGAEKLFF,TGTGCCAGCAGCCCAGAGTGGACAGGGGCTGAAAAACTGTTTTTT
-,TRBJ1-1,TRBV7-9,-,CASSLMPGEGFTEAFF,TGTGCCAGCAGCTTAATGCCAGGGGAAGGTTTTACTGAAGCTTTCTTT
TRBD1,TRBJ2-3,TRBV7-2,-,CASSFRADRVATDTQYF,TGTGCCAGCAGCTTCCGGGCCGACAGGGTGGCGACAGATACGCAGTATTTT
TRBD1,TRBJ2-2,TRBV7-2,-,CASSLTPGTDTNTGELFF,TGTGCCAGCAGCTTAACCCCCGGGACAGACACGAACACCGGGGAGCTGTTTTTT
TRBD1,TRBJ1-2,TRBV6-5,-,CASTPGQGGYTF,TGTGCCAGCACCCCGGGACAGGGGGGCTACACCTTC
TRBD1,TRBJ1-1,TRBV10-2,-,CASKMGQKNTEAFF,TGCGCCAGCAAGATGGGACAGAAGAACACTGAAGCTTTCTTT
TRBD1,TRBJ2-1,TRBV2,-,CASIWGTGGGEQFF,TGTGCCAGCATCTGGGGGACAGGGGGAGGTGAGCAGTTCTTC
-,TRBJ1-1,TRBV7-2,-,CASSIRGNTEAFF,TGTGCCAGCAGCATTAGGGGAAACACTGAAGCTTTCTTT
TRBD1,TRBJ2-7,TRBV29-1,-,CSVEAGDRAYEQYF,TGCAGCGTTGAAGCGGGTGACAGGGCCTACGAGCAGTACTTC
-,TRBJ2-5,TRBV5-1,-,CASSLQSGGAEETQYF,TGCGCCAGCAGCCTCCAGTCCGGGGGTGCTGAAGAGACCCAGTACTTC
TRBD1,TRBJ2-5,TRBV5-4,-,CASSQTTGGLETQYF,TGTGCCAGCAGCCAGACGACAGGGGGCTTGGAGACCCAGTACTTC
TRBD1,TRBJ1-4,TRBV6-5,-,CASSYRGQGRNEKLFF,TGTGCCAGCAGTTACCGCGGACAGGGAAGGAATGAAAAACTGTTTTTT
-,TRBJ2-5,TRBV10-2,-,CASSESSGRQETQYF,TGCGCCAGCAGTGAGTCTAGTGGGAGACAAGAGACCCAGTACTTC
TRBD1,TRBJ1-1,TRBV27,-,CASRRDRDGTEAFF,TGTGCCAGCAGACGGGACAGGGACGGCACTGAAGCTTTCTTT
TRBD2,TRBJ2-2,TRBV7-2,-,CASSPQRLAGVGELFF,TGTGCCAGCAGCCCCCAGCGGCTAGCGGGAGTCGGGGAGCTGTTTTTT
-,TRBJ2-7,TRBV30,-,CAWSSYTGIREGGF,TGTGCCTGGAGTTCCTATACCGGGATCCGAGAAGGGGGCTTC
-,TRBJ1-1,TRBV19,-,CASSGEGRGNTEAFF,TGTGCCAGTAGCGGGGAGGGGCGCGGGAACACTGAAGCTTTCTTT
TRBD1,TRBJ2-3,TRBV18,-,CASSPLGQGNTQYF,TGTGCCAGCTCACCATTAGGACAGGGTAATACGCAGTATTTT
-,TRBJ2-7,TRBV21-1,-,CASSKAPETSGRGNYEQYF,TGTGCCAGCAGCAAAGCGCCCGAGACTAGCGGGAGGGGAAACTACGAGCAGTACTTC
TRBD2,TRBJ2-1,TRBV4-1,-,CASSIAGGLGEQFF,TGCGCCAGCAGTATTGCGGGAGGGCTTGGGGAGCAGTTCTTC
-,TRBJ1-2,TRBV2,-,CASSEGGIPSYGYTF,TGTGCCAGCAGTGAGGGCGGGATTCCCTCTTATGGCTACACCTTC
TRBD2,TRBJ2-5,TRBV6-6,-,CASSLFGGGAGVYSETQYF,TGTGCCAGCAGTCTTTTCGGGGGGGGAGCGGGAGTTTATTCAGAGACCCAGTACTTC
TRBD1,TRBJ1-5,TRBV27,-,CASSFDRGQPQHF,TGTGCCAGCAGTTTCGACAGGGGCCAGCCCCAGCATTTT
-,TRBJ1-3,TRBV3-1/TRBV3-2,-,CASSQGSAGNTIYF,TGTGCCAGCAGCCAGGGGAGTGCGGGAAACACCATATATTTT
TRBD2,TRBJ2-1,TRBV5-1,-,CASSLLGTSGPYNEQFF,TGCGCCAGCAGCTTACTCGGGACTAGCGGACCCTACAATGAGCAGTTCTTC
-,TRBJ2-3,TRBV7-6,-,CASSLLRLGTDTQYF,TGTGCCAGCAGCTTACTCCGACTCGGAACAGATACGCAGTATTTT